Sequencing of this TCR beta chain was carried out in a study of T cells after yellow fever vaccination. About this clonotype: Its antigen is not known. Because the CDR3's place on the DNA is in doubt, the DNA is left out and the CDR3 is given as listed by TCRdb.

A universal primer site and UMIs were added as TCR cDNA was made by 5'RACE template switching. TCRdb passed the 5' RACE reads through MiXCR, listing each CDR3 protein once. The data hold 300,000 to 400,000 distinct CDR3 sequences, with roughly 8.4% observed a single time. The study, taken as a whole, reports: Abundant bulk-derived clonotypes could contaminate FACS-sorted repertoires.

Sequencing was performed on PBMCs, taken about 41 days after the first yellow fever vaccination. The clonotype was recovered from a man younger than 35 who received the YFV17D yellow fever vaccine.

CDR3 loop: CAWSVGQGTEVFF. This sequence joins TRBV30 and TRBJ1-1; TRBD1, the D gene given by the table, was not confirmed from the DNA. The CDR3 has 13 residues if both end residues are counted. Germline CDR1 reads GTSNPN; CDR2 reads SVGIG (reference sequence).